These T cell receptor beta chains were read from a single sample in a study of blood T cell repertoires in COVID-19. Only in-frame clones appear in the TCRdb table, and some are missing; sequencing was by immunoSEQ multiplex PCR. The sample contains roughly 170,000 clones, 70% to 90% of which appear only once. Sequencing was done on a sample of peripheral blood. The receptors come from a woman in her fifties or sixties with COVID-19, enrolled during active disease. The CDR3 runs from the conserved cysteine through the conserved F or W. Each record gives: clone size, J gene, V gene, D gene, CDR3 protein, CDR3 DNA. D genes are given only for firm matches. Clone size appears in some rows only: once, few, many, or a class for an expanded clone.

abundance: .
j_gene: TRBJ1-1
v_gene: TRBV19
d_gene: .
CDR3aa: CASSATGNTEAFF
CDR3nt: TGTGCCAGTAGCGCGACAGGAAACACTGAAGCTTTCTTT

abundance: .
j_gene: TRBJ2-3
v_gene: TRBV5-4
d_gene: TRBD2
CDR3aa: CASSLWGASGGADTQYF
CDR3nt: TGTGCCAGCAGCTTGTGGGGAGCTAGCGGGGGGGCAGATACGCAGTATTTT

abundance: once
j_gene: TRBJ2-2
v_gene: TRBV5-8
d_gene: .
CDR3aa: CASSLEDTGELFF
CDR3nt: TGTGCCAGCAGCTTAGAGGACACCGGGGAGCTGTTTTTT

abundance: .
j_gene: TRBJ2-3
v_gene: TRBV5-8
d_gene: TRBD2
CDR3aa: CASSMGLAGTTDTQYF
CDR3nt: TGTGCCAGCAGCATGGGACTAGCGGGGACCACAGATACGCAGTATTTT

abundance: once
j_gene: TRBJ1-1
v_gene: TRBV3-1/TRBV3-2
d_gene: .
CDR3aa: CASSLRQANTEAFF
CDR3nt: TGTGCCAGCAGCCTTCGACAGGCGAACACTGAAGCTTTCTTT

abundance: once
j_gene: TRBJ2-5
v_gene: TRBV28
d_gene: TRBD1
CDR3aa: CASSLAGTGLETQYF
CDR3nt: TGTGCCAGCAGCCTTGCAGGGACAGGGTTAGAGACCCAGTACTTC

abundance: .
j_gene: TRBJ1-4
v_gene: TRBV11-2
d_gene: .
CDR3aa: CASSLYRDTLYEKLFF
CDR3nt: TGTGCCAGCAGCCTCTACCGGGACACACTCTATGAAAAACTGTTTTTT

abundance: once
j_gene: TRBJ2-7
v_gene: TRBV5-6
d_gene: .
CDR3aa: CASSFRGRPSSYEQYF
CDR3nt: TGTGCCAGCAGCTTCAGGGGCAGGCCCAGCTCCTACGAGCAGTACTTC

abundance: .
j_gene: TRBJ2-7
v_gene: TRBV30
d_gene: .
CDR3aa: CAWSLGGTYEQYF
CDR3nt: TGTGCCTGGAGTCTCGGAGGGACCTACGAGCAGTACTTC

abundance: .
j_gene: TRBJ1-1
v_gene: TRBV7-2
d_gene: .
CDR3aa: CASSLGVGLGTEAFF
CDR3nt: TGTGCCAGCAGCTTAGGTGTGGGCTTGGGCACTGAAGCTTTCTTT

abundance: once
j_gene: TRBJ2-7
v_gene: TRBV18
d_gene: .
CDR3aa: CASSPPGSPGDEQYF
CDR3nt: TGTGCCAGCTCACCACCGGGTAGCCCCGGGGACGAGCAGTACTTC

abundance: .
j_gene: TRBJ2-1
v_gene: TRBV6-1
d_gene: .
CDR3aa: CASSETVNNEQFF
CDR3nt: TGTGCCAGCAGTGAGACAGTTAACAATGAGCAGTTCTTC

abundance: .
j_gene: TRBJ2-5
v_gene: TRBV7-3
d_gene: .
CDR3aa: CASSFLQETQYF
CDR3nt: TGTGCCAGCAGCTTCCTTCAAGAGACCCAGTACTTC

abundance: .
j_gene: TRBJ1-6
v_gene: TRBV6-5
d_gene: .
CDR3aa: CASTSEGRDSPLHF
CDR3nt: TGTGCCAGCACTTCAGAAGGGCGGGATTCACCCCTCCACTTT

abundance: .
j_gene: TRBJ2-1
v_gene: TRBV9
d_gene: TRBD1
CDR3aa: CASSEPGTDNEQFF
CDR3nt: TGTGCCAGCAGCGAGCCCGGGACAGACAATGAGCAGTTCTTC

abundance: .
j_gene: TRBJ2-3
v_gene: TRBV7-9
d_gene: TRBD2
CDR3aa: CASSLSPLILAENTDTQYF
CDR3nt: TGTGCCAGCAGCTTATCTCCGCTGATCCTAGCGGAGAACACAGATACGCAGTATTTT

abundance: .
j_gene: TRBJ2-3
v_gene: TRBV5-4
d_gene: TRBD2
CDR3aa: CASRIAGGVDTQYF
CDR3nt: TGTGCCAGCAGAATAGCGGGGGGCGTTGATACGCAGTATTTT

abundance: .
j_gene: TRBJ1-6
v_gene: TRBV6-5
d_gene: TRBD1
CDR3aa: CASSSTGGVAPLHF
CDR3nt: TGTGCCAGCAGTTCGACAGGGGGAGTGGCACCCCTCCACTTT

abundance: .
j_gene: TRBJ2-6
v_gene: TRBV27
d_gene: .
CDR3aa: CASTPRASGANVLTF
CDR3nt: TGTGCCAGCACCCCCCGAGCTTCTGGGGCCAACGTCCTGACTTTC

abundance: .
j_gene: TRBJ1-3
v_gene: TRBV6-5
d_gene: .
CDR3aa: CASSGAGSSGNTIYF
CDR3nt: TGTGCCAGCTCTGGTGCGGGCTCATCCGGAAACACCATATATTTT

abundance: .
j_gene: TRBJ1-1
v_gene: TRBV29-1
d_gene: .
CDR3aa: CSVGQFMNTEAFF
CDR3nt: TGCAGCGTTGGACAGTTCATGAACACTGAAGCTTTCTTT

abundance: .
j_gene: TRBJ1-2
v_gene: TRBV7-9
d_gene: .
CDR3aa: CASSQEGWGHGYTF
CDR3nt: TGTGCCAGCAGCCAAGAGGGTTGGGGGCATGGCTACACCTTC

abundance: once
j_gene: TRBJ2-5
v_gene: TRBV11-2
d_gene: .
CDR3aa: CASSLGDIGNQETQYF
CDR3nt: TGTGCCAGCAGCTTAGGAGACATAGGCAACCAAGAGACCCAGTACTTC